Listed below are T cell receptor beta chains from one sample, sequenced in a study of shared clonotypes between healthy human individuals. Assay used: immunoSEQ multiplex PCR; TCRdb lists only in-frame clones, some missing. The sample consists of about 670,000 clones, around 72% of them appearing once. The specimen was memory CD4+ T cells sorted from blood. These receptors were obtained from a woman aged 25 to 39 in good health. The CDR3 runs from the conserved cysteine through the conserved F or W. Each record gives: CDR3 DNA, CDR3 protein, V gene, J gene, clone size, D gene. A D gene is named only where the DNA matches it firmly. Not all rows give a size; the values are once, few, many and, for expanded clones, a class.

cdr3_nt: TGTGCCAGCACCAGGGTACCCAACGAGCAGTACTTC; cdr3_aa: CASTRVPNEQYF; v_call: TRBV2; j_call: TRBJ2-7; clone_size: NA; d_call: NA
cdr3_nt: TGTGCCAGCTTCCGGTTCGGGGGAACTGAAGCTTTCTTT; cdr3_aa: CASFRFGGTEAFF; v_call: TRBV28; j_call: TRBJ1-1; clone_size: once; d_call: NA
cdr3_nt: TGTGCCAGCAGCCAGCTAGCGGGAGGGCCAGAGGAGCAGTACTTC; cdr3_aa: CASSQLAGGPEEQYF; v_call: TRBV4-2; j_call: TRBJ2-7; clone_size: NA; d_call: TRBD2
cdr3_nt: TGTGCCAGCAGCTCGAAATATGGCTACACCTTC; cdr3_aa: CASSSKYGYTF; v_call: TRBV28; j_call: TRBJ1-2; clone_size: NA; d_call: NA
cdr3_nt: TGTGCCAGCATGGGGGTTGCGGAAAAACTGTTTTTT; cdr3_aa: CASMGVAEKLFF; v_call: TRBV28; j_call: TRBJ1-4; clone_size: NA; d_call: NA
cdr3_nt: TGTGCCAGCAGCTTGGGGGGGGAGGAGACCCAGTACTTC; cdr3_aa: CASSLGGEETQYF; v_call: TRBV5-4; j_call: TRBJ2-5; clone_size: NA; d_call: NA
cdr3_nt: TGTGCCAGCAGCCACTATGGAGGGACAGTGCCAGAAGCTTTCTTT; cdr3_aa: CASSHYGGTVPEAFF; v_call: TRBV7-6; j_call: TRBJ1-1; clone_size: NA; d_call: TRBD1
cdr3_nt: TGTGCCAGCAGCTTGAGGTTTAGGACGTTAAACGAGCAGTACTTC; cdr3_aa: CASSLRFRTLNEQYF; v_call: TRBV5-8; j_call: TRBJ2-7; clone_size: NA; d_call: NA
cdr3_nt: TGTGCCAGCAGTGAATTTTTTGCGGATTCCCGGGGCTACACCTTC; cdr3_aa: CASSEFFADSRGYTF; v_call: TRBV6-1; j_call: TRBJ1-2; clone_size: NA; d_call: NA
cdr3_nt: TGTGCCAGCAGCTTAGACGGAAACTATGGCTACACCTTC; cdr3_aa: CASSLDGNYGYTF; v_call: TRBV7-8; j_call: TRBJ1-2; clone_size: few; d_call: NA
cdr3_nt: TGTGCCAGCAGCTTAGAAAGGGGTGCACTGGAGACCCAGTACTTC; cdr3_aa: CASSLERGALETQYF; v_call: TRBV13; j_call: TRBJ2-5; clone_size: once; d_call: NA
cdr3_nt: TGTGCTAGTGGTTTCCGACTAGCGGGAGAGAGGGGGTTGAATACGCAGTATTTT; cdr3_aa: CASGFRLAGERGLNTQYF; v_call: TRBV12-5; j_call: TRBJ2-3; clone_size: NA; d_call: TRBD2
cdr3_nt: TGTGCCAGCAGCTGGAGTAGCGGGAGTAGAAATGAGCAGTTCTTC; cdr3_aa: CASSWSSGSRNEQFF; v_call: TRBV7-9; j_call: TRBJ2-1; clone_size: NA; d_call: TRBD2
cdr3_nt: TGTGCCAGCAGTCATAGGACAGGGGTCGAGACCCAGTACTTC; cdr3_aa: CASSHRTGVETQYF; v_call: TRBV27; j_call: TRBJ2-5; clone_size: NA; d_call: TRBD1
cdr3_nt: TGTGCCATCAGTGTCGGGGAGGGGTTCGCTTTCTTT; cdr3_aa: CAISVGEGFAFF; v_call: TRBV10-3; j_call: TRBJ1-1; clone_size: NA; d_call: NA
cdr3_nt: TGTGCCAGCAGCTCCTCCCCATCAGGGACTACCGGGGAGCTGTTTTTT; cdr3_aa: CASSSSPSGTTGELFF; v_call: TRBV7-3; j_call: TRBJ2-2; clone_size: NA; d_call: NA
cdr3_nt: TGCAGCGCAGGGGGAAATGAGCAGTTCTTC; cdr3_aa: CSAGGNEQFF; v_call: TRBV29-1; j_call: TRBJ2-1; clone_size: NA; d_call: TRBD1
cdr3_nt: TGTGCCAGCCACCCAGATCCTGGGGCCAACGTCCTGACTTTC; cdr3_aa: CASHPDPGANVLTF; v_call: TRBV5-4; j_call: TRBJ2-6; clone_size: once; d_call: NA
cdr3_nt: TGCGCCAGCAGCCGCCACTACAATGAGCAGTTCTTC; cdr3_aa: CASSRHYNEQFF; v_call: TRBV5-1; j_call: TRBJ2-1; clone_size: NA; d_call: NA
cdr3_nt: TGTGCCAGCAGCCCGAGGGAGGGTACAGGAAACACCATATATTTT; cdr3_aa: CASSPREGTGNTIYF; v_call: TRBV9; j_call: TRBJ1-3; clone_size: NA; d_call: NA
cdr3_nt: TGTGCCAGCAGTGAAATTGCCGGGACAGCTAATGGCTACACCTTC; cdr3_aa: CASSEIAGTANGYTF; v_call: TRBV6-1; j_call: TRBJ1-2; clone_size: NA; d_call: TRBD1
cdr3_nt: TGTGCCAGCAGTGAACGGAACACTGAAGCTTTCTTT; cdr3_aa: CASSERNTEAFF; v_call: TRBV28; j_call: TRBJ1-1; clone_size: NA; d_call: NA
cdr3_nt: TGTGCCAGCAGTTTAAGGGTTAGTACTGAAGCTTTCTTT; cdr3_aa: CASSLRVSTEAFF; v_call: TRBV27; j_call: TRBJ1-1; clone_size: NA; d_call: NA
cdr3_nt: TGCGCCAGCAGCTTGGCCGGGGATAGCTCCTACAATGAGCAGTTCTTC; cdr3_aa: CASSLAGDSSYNEQFF; v_call: TRBV5-1; j_call: TRBJ2-1; clone_size: NA; d_call: NA
cdr3_nt: TGTGCCATCGGGACAGGGGGTAGCACAGATACGCAGTATTTT; cdr3_aa: CAIGTGGSTDTQYF; v_call: TRBV10-3; j_call: TRBJ2-3; clone_size: NA; d_call: TRBD1
cdr3_nt: TGTGCCAGCAGTAAAGGACAGGTGACCAAAAACATTCAGTACTTC; cdr3_aa: CASSKGQVTKNIQYF; v_call: TRBV5-8; j_call: TRBJ2-4; clone_size: NA; d_call: TRBD1
cdr3_nt: TGTGCCAGTAGTATCGGGTTGGGGGGGGCGATTCAGCCCCAGCATTTT; cdr3_aa: CASSIGLGGAIQPQHF; v_call: TRBV19; j_call: TRBJ1-5; clone_size: NA; d_call: NA